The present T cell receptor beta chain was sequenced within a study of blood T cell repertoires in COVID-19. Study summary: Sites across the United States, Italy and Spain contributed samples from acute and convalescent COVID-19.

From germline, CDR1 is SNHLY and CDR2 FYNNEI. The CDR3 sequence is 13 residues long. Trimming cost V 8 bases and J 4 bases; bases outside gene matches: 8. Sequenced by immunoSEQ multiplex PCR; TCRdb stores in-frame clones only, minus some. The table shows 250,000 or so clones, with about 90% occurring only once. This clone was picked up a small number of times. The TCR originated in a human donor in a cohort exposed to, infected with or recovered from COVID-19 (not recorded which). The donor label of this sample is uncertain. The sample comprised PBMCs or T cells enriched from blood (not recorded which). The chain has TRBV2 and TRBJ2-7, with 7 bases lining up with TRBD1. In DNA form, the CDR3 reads TGTGCCAGCGCGCGGACAGGAAGTTACGAGCAGTACTTC. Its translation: CASARTGSYEQYF.